This T cell receptor (beta chain) was found in a study of blood T cell repertoires in COVID-19 (TCRdb year 2020). Broadly, across the study: Collaborator samples came from the United States, Italy and Spain and covered acute and convalescent phases of COVID-19. The sample metadata nearly always contained a de-identified subject ID, COVID-19 status, age in years and sex. The samples were drawn from the first 160 participants of the ongoing ImmuneRACE study and from 1,200 or so subjects provided by 6 global collaborators. The dataset comprised deeply sampled blood TCRbeta repertoires from subjects exposed to, actively infected with, or recovered from COVID-19. The prospective study material was composed of cDNA or gDNA derived from T cells, B-cell-depleted T cells, or PBMCs. Where available, HLA class I and class II types were taken from metadata supplied by the sample provider and were not determined by assay-based typing. The repertoires were released in a freely available public database meant as a resource for research on the immune response to SARS-CoV-2.

What the authors observed across the whole study: Clinical and demographic metadata were provided uncurated, with the amount varying by source and participant.

Participants in the prospective study were enrolled through a virtual design, were aged about 18 to 100 years, and lived in under 25 United States geographic areas. In the prospective study, participants were assigned to cohorts based on the clinical history participants reported in a screening survey and a study questionnaire. For ImmuneRACE Cohort 3, a participant was defined as recovered based on two consecutive negative NP/OP PCR tests, clearance by a healthcare professional, or resolution of symptoms. Mobile phlebotomists in the prospective study collected whole blood, serum and a nasopharyngeal or oropharyngeal swab from every participant. Over a roughly 2-month period, participants in the prospective study had the option of providing additional blood draws and questionnaires. Before DNA extraction, prospective study blood samples were shipped either frozen or at room temperature. Regarding this clone: What antigen it recognizes has not been identified. Base qualities were left out, and no much larger clone turns up one base away.

The germline V and J ends show losses of 1 base and 1 base respectively, and no gene match explains 6 bases of the junction. Taken from cysteine to phenylalanine, the CDR3 has 17 residues. The CDR3 DNA has 51 bases and is translated from base 1. From the germline V gene (reference sequence), CDR1 is SEHNR and CDR2 is FQNEAQ. The immunoSEQ Assay, a bias-controlled multiplex PCR, was used to amplify TCRbeta CDR3 regions from genomic DNA. On the study's bioinformatics: The number of nucleated cells in each sample was estimated by amplification of reference gene primers within the assay. To quantify the absolute abundance of each unique TCRbeta CDR3 rearrangement, sequence reads were collapsed and filtered. For each sample, productive Simpson clonality was calculated as the square root of Simpson's diversity index over productive rearrangements. This is the immuneACCESS table as TCRdb keeps it, with only in-frame sequences that have V and J called. A part of the clones is gone; compared with another copy, unresolved V genes explain less than half, and the rest is unexplained. V and J calls and clone size are as listed in that table; D and trimming were resolved from the DNA. The sample table contains 150,000 or so clones; only one count was recorded for 75% to 80% of them. The ten largest make up 2.5% to 3% of the sample.

Sequenced sample: PBMCs or T cells enriched from blood (not recorded which). The receptor comes from a woman aged 50 to 60 who had recovered from COVID-19. The sequence is built from TRBV7-9 and TRBJ2-1, and 8 bases in between align with TRBD2. The CDR3 corresponds to CASSLGIAGYSYNEQFF. The nucleotide sequence reads TGTGCCAGCAGCTTAGGGATAGCGGGGTATTCCTACAATGAGCAGTTCTTC.